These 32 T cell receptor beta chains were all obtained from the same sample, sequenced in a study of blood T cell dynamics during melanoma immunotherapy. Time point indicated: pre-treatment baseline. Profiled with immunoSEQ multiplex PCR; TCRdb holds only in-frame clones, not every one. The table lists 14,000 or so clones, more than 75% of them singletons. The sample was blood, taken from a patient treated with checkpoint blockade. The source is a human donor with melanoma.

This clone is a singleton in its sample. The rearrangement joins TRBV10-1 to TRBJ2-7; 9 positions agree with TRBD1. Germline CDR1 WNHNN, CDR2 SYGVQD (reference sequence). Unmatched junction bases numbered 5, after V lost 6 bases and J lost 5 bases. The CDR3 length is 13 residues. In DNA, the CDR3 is TGCGCCAGCAGCCCGCGGACAGGGGACGAGCAGTACTTC. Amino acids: CASSPRTGDEQYF.

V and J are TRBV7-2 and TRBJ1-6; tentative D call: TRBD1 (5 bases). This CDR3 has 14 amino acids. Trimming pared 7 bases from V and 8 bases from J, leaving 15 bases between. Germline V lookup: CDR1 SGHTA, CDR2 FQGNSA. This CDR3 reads CASTPQGAYSPLHF. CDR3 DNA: TGTGCCAGCACCCCTCAAGGGGCCTATTCACCCCTCCACTTT.

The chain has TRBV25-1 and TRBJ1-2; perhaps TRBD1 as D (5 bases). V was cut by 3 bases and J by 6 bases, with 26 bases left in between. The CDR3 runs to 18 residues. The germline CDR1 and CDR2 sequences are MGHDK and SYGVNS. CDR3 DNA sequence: TGTGCCAGCAGTGATGATGGCGGGAAGGGCAGGTTGGGGCATGGCTACACCTTC. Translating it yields CASSDDGGKGRLGHGYTF.

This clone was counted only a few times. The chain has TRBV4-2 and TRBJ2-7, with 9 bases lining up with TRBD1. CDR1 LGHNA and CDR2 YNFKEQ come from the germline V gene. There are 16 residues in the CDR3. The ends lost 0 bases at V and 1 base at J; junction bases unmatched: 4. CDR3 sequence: CASSQEGTGRSYEQYF. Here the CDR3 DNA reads TGTGCCAGCAGCCAAGAAGGGACAGGGCGGTCCTACGAGCAGTACTTC.

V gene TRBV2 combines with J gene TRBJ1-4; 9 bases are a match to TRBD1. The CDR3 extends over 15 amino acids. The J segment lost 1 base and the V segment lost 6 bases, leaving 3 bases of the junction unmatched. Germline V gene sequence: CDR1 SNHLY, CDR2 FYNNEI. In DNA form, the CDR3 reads TGTGCCAGCAGAAGACAGGGGGGAACTAATGAAAAACTGTTTTTT. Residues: CASRRQGGTNEKLFF.

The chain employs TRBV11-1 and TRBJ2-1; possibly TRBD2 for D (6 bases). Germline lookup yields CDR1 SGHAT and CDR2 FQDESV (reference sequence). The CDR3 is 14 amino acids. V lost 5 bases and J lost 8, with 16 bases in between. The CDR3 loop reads CASSGAGTTYEQFF. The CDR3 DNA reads TGTGCCAGCAGCGGGGCGGGAACTACATATGAGCAGTTCTTC. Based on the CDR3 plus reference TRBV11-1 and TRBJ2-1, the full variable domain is EAEVAQSPRYKITEKSQAVAFWCDPISGHATLYWYRQILGQGPELLVQFQDESVVDDSQLPKDRFSAERLKGVDSTLKIQPAELGDSAMYLCASSGAGTTYEQFFGPGTRLTVL.

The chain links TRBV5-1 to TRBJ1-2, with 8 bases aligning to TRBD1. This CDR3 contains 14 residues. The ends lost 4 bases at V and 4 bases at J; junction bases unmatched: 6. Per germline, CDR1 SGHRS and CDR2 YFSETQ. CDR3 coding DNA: TGCGCCAGCAGCAGGGGACAGGATGGCTATGGCTACACCTTC. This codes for CASSRGQDGYGYTF. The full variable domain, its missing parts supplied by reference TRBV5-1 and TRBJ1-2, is KAGVTQTPRYLIKTRGQQVTLSCSPISGHRSVSWYQQTPGQGLQFLFEYFSETQRNKGNFPGRFSGRQFSNSRSEMNVSTLELGDSALYLCASSRGQDGYGYTFGSGTRLTVV.

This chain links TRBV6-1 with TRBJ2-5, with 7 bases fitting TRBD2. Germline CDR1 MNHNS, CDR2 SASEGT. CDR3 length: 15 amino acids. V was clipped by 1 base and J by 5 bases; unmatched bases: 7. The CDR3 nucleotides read TGTGCCAGCAGTGAAGGGGGGGGACTATGGGAGACCCAGTACTTC. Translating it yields CASSEGGGLWETQYF.

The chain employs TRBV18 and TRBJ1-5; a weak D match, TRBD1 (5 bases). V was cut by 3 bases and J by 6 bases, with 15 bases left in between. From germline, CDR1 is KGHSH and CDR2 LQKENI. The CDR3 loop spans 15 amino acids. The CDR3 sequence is CASSPEGSGGQPQHF. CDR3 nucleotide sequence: TGTGCCAGCTCACCGGAGGGGTCGGGTGGTCAGCCCCAGCATTTT.

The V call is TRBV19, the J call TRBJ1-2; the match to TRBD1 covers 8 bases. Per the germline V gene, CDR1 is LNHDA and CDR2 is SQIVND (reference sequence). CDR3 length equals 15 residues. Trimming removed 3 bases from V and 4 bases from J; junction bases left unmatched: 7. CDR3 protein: CASSMQDRGSYGYTF. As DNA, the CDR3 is TGTGCCAGTAGTATGCAAGACAGGGGTTCCTATGGCTACACCTTC. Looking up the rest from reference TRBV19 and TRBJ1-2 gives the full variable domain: DGGITQSPKYLFRKEGQNVTLSCEQNLNHDAMYWYRQDPGQGLRLIYYSQIVNDFQKGDIAEGYSVSREKKESFPLTVTSAQKNPTAFYLCASSMQDRGSYGYTFGSGTRLTVV.

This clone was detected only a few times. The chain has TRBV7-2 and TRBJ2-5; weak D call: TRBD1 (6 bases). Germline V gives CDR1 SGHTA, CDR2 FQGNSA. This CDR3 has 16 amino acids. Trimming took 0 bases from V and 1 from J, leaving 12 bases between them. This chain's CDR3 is CASSLASQGIQETQYF. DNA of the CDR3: TGTGCCAGCAGCTTAGCGAGCCAGGGGATCCAAGAGACCCAGTACTTC.

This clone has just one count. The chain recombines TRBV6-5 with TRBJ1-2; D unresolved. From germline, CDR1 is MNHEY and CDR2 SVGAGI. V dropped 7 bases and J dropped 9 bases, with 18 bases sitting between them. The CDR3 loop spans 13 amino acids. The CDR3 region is CASMRQKEYSYTF. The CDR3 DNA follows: TGTGCCAGCATGAGGCAGAAGGAATATAGCTACACCTTC.

DNA of the CDR3: TGTGCCAGCAGTGGGACAGGAGGCTCGTATGGCTACACCTTC. This gives the protein CASSGTGGSYGYTF. The chain couples TRBV2 to TRBJ1-2, with 7 bases fitting TRBD1. The CDR3 runs to 14 residues. V dropped 4 bases and J dropped 5; count of bases not matched to a gene: 7. From germline, CDR1 is SNHLY and CDR2 FYNNEI.

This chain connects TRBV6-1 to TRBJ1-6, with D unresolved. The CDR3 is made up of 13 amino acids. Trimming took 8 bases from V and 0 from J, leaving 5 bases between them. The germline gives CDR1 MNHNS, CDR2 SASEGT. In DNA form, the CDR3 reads TGTGCCAGCGTCGGCTCCTATAATTCACCCCTCCACTTT. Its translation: CASVGSYNSPLHF.

The CDR3 sequence: CASSPVVGGQETQYF. CDR3 DNA sequence: TGTGCCAGCAGTCCCGTTGTCGGGGGCCAAGAGACCCAGTACTTC. The V gene is TRBV6-9, the J gene TRBJ2-5; possibly TRBD2 for D (6 bases). CDR1 MNHGY and CDR2 SVAAGI come from the germline V gene. The V and J ends lost 5 bases and 1 base respectively, with 14 bases between them. This CDR3 is 15 amino acids long.

CDR3 in amino acids: CASSLDDAVNYGYTF. The CDR3 DNA reads as TGTGCCAGCAGCTTAGACGATGCCGTTAACTATGGCTACACCTTC. This chain joins TRBV7-2 and TRBJ1-2; D is uncertain. Looked up from germline, CDR1 is SGHTA and CDR2 is FQGNSA. V was trimmed by 1 base and J by 1 base, leaving 10 bases between them. The CDR3 is 15 residues long.

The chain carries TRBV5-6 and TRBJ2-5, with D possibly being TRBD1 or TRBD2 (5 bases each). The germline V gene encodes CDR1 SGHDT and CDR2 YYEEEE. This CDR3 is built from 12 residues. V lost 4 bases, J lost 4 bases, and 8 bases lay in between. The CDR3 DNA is TGTGCCAGCAGCCGGGACCGAGAGACCCAGTACTTC. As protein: CASSRDRETQYF.

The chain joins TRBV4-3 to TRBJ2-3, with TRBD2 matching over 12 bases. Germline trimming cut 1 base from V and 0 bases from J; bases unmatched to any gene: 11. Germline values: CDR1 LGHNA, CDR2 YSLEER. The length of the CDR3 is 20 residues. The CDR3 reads CASSQGPTSGGMGSTDTQYF. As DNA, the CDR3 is TGCGCCAGCAGCCAAGGCCCAACTAGCGGGGGGATGGGGAGCACAGATACGCAGTATTTT.

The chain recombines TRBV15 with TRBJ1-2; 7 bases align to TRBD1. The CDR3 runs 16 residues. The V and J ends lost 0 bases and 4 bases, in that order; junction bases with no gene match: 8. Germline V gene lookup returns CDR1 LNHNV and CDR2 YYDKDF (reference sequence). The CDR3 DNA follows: TGTGCCACCAGCAGAGATCAAGCAGGGGGTGTCTATGGCTACACCTTC. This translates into CATSRDQAGGVYGYTF.

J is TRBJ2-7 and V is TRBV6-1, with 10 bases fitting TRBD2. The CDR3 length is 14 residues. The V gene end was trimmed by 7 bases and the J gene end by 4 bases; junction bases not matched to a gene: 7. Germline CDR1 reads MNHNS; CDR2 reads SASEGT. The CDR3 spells CASKTSGDVYEQYF. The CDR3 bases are TGTGCCAGCAAAACTAGCGGGGACGTTTACGAGCAGTACTTC.

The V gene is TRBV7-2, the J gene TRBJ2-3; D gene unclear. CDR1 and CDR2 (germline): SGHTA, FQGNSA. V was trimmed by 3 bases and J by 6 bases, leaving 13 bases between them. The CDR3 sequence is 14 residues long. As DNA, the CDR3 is TGTGCCAGCAGCTTCGCCCGGGTGTGGGATACGCAGTATTTT. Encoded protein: CASSFARVWDTQYF.

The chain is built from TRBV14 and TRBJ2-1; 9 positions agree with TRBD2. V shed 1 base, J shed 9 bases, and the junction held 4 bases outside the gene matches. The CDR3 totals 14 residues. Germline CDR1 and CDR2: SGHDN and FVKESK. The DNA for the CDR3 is TGTGCCAGCAGCCAAGCTAGCGGGGAAGGTGAGCAGTTCTTC. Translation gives CASSQASGEGEQFF.

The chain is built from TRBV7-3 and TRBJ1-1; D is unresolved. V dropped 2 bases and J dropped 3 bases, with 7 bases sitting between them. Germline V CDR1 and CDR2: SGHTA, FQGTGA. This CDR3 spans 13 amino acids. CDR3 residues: CASSLQRDTEAFF. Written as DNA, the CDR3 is TGTGCCAGCAGCTTACAACGGGACACTGAAGCTTTCTTT.

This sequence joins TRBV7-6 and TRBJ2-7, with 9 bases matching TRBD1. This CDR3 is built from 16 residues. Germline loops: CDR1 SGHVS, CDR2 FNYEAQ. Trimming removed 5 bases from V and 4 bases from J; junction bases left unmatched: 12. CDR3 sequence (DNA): TGTGCCAGCAGCACGGGTTCGGGACAGGGCGGATACGAGCAGTACTTC. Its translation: CASSTGSGQGGYEQYF.

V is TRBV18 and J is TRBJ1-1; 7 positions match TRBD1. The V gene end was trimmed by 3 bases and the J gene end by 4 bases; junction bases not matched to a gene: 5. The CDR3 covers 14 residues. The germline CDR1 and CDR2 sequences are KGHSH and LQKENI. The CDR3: CASSPTGVGTEAFF. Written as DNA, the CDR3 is TGTGCCAGCTCACCTACAGGGGTGGGCACTGAAGCTTTCTTT.

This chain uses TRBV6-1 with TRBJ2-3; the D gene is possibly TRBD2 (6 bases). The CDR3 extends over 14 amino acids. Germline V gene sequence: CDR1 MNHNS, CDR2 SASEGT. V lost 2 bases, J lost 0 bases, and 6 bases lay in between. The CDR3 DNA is TGTGCCAGCAGTGAACGGGGGAGCACAGATACGCAGTATTTT. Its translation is CASSERGSTDTQYF.

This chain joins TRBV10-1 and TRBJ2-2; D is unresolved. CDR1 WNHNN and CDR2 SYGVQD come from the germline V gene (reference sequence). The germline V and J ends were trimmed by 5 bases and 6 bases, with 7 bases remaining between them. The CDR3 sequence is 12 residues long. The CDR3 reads CASSRQAGELFF. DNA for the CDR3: TGCGCCAGCAGTCGACAAGCCGGGGAGCTGTTTTTT.

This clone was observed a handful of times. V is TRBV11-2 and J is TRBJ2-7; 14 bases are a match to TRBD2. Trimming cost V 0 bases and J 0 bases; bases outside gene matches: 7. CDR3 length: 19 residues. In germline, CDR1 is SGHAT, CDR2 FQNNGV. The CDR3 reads CASSLDGTSGGPSSYEQYF. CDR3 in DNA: TGTGCCAGCAGCTTAGATGGGACTAGCGGGGGTCCCAGCTCCTACGAGCAGTACTTC.

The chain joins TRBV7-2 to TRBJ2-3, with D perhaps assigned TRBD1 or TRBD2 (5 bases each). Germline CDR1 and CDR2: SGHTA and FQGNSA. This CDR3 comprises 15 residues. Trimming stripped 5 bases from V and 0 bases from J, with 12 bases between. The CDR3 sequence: CASSIGTTSTDTQYF. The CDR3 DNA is TGTGCCAGCAGCATCGGGACGACTAGCACAGATACGCAGTATTTT.

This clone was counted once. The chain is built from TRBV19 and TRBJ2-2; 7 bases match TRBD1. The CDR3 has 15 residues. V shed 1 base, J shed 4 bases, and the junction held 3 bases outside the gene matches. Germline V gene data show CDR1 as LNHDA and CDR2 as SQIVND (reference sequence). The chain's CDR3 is CASSIGQGATGELFF. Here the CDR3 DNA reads TGTGCCAGTAGTATAGGACAGGGCGCCACCGGGGAGCTGTTTTTT.

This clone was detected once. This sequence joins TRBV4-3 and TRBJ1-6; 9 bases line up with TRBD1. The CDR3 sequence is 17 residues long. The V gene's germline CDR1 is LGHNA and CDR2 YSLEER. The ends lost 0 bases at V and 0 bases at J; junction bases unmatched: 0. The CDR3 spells CASSQETGGSYNSPLHF. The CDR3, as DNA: TGCGCCAGCAGCCAAGAGACAGGGGGCTCCTATAATTCACCCCTCCACTTT.

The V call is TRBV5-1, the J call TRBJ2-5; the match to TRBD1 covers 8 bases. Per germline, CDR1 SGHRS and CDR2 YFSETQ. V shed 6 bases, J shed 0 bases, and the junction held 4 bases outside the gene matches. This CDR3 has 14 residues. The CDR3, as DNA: TGCGCCAGCAACGGACAGGGCCACCAAGAGACCCAGTACTTC. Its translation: CASNGQGHQETQYF.